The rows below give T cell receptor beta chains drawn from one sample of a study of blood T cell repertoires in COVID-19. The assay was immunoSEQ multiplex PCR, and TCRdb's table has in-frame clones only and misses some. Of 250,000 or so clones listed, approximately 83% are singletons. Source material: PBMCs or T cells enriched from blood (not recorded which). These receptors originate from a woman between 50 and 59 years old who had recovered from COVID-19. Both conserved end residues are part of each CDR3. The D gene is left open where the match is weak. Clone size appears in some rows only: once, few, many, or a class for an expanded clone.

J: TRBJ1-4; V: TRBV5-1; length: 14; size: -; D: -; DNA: TGCGCCAGCAGCTTGGCTGCAACTAATGAAAAACTGTTTTTT; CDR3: CASSLAATNEKLFF
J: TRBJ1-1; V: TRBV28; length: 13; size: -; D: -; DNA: TGTGCCAGCAGTTTGACAAAGAACACTGAAGCTTTCTTT; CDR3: CASSLTKNTEAFF
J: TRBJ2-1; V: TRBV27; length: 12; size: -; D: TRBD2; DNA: TGTGCCAGCAGTTCCCGGCTAGCGGGAGAGTTCTTC; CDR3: CASSSRLAGEFF
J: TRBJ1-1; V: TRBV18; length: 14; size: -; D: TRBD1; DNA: TGTGCCAGCTCATGGACAGGGCCACCGACTGAAGCTTTCTTT; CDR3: CASSWTGPPTEAFF
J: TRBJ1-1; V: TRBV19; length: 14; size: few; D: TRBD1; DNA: TGTGCCAGCCTTCCGGGACAGGGTCGCACTGAAGCTTTCTTT; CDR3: CASLPGQGRTEAFF
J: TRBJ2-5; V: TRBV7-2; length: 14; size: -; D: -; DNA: TGTGCCAGCAGCCGTGGTGGACGGGGAGAGACCCAGTACTTC; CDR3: CASSRGGRGETQYF
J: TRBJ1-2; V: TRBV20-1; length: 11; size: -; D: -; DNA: TGCAGTGCTCGGCAAGGGGTTGGCTACACCTTC; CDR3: CSARQGVGYTF
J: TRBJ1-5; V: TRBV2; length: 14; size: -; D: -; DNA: TGTGCCAGCGGTAACGAGGGGGGGCGCCAGCCCCAGCATTTT; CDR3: CASGNEGGRQPQHF
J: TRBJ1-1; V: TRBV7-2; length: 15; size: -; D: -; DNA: TGTGCCAGCAGCACGCCGTCACGGGTGAACACTGAAGCTTTCTTT; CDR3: CASSTPSRVNTEAFF
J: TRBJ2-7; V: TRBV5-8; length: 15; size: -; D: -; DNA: TGTGCCAGCAGCCCGGGTCTGGTTAGCGATTACGAGCAGTACTTC; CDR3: CASSPGLVSDYEQYF
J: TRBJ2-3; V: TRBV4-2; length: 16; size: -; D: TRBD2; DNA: TGTGCCAGCAGCCCCATAGCGGGAGCGGGCTCAGATACGCAGTATTTT; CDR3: CASSPIAGAGSDTQYF
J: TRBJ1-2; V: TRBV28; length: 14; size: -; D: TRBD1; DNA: TGTGCCAGCAGTTTAGGTGCAGGGGGCTATGGCTACACCTTC; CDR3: CASSLGAGGYGYTF
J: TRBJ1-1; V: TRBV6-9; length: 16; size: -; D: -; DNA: TGTGCCAGCAGTTATTCGGGGGCAGCCCTTAACACTGAAGCTTTCTTT; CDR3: CASSYSGAALNTEAFF
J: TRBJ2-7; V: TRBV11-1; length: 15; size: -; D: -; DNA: TGTGCCAGCAGCTTAGCGAGGCTAGCAGGCTACGAGCAGTACTTC; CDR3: CASSLARLAGYEQYF
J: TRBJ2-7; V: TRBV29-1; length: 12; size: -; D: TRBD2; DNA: TGCAGCGTCCAGGGAGGGCCCTGGGAGCAGTACTTC; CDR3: CSVQGGPWEQYF
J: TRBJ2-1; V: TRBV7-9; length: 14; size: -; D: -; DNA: TGTGCCAGCAGCTTGGGGACACAAGGCAATGAGCAGTTCTTC; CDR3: CASSLGTQGNEQFF
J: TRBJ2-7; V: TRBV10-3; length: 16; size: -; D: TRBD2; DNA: TGTGCCATCAGTGAGCCTAGCGGGAGTAAATTCAACGAGCAGTACTTC; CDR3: CAISEPSGSKFNEQYF
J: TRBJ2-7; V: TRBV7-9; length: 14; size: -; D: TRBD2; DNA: TGTGCCAGCAGCTTAGCTCAGGGACTACCCGAGCAGTACTTC; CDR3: CASSLAQGLPEQYF
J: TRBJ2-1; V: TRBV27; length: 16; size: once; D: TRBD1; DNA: TGTGCCAGCAGTGCCTCCGGGACAGGTGCCTACAATGAGCAGTTCTTC; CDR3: CASSASGTGAYNEQFF
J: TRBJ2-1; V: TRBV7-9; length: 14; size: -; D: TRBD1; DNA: TGTGCCAGCAGCACCGGGACAGGGTTCAATGAGCAGTTCTTC; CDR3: CASSTGTGFNEQFF
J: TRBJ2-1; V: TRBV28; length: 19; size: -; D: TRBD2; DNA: TGTGCCAGCAGTTCAGTCACCGGGACTAGCGGGAGAGTAGCTAATGAGCAGTTCTTC; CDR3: CASSSVTGTSGRVANEQFF
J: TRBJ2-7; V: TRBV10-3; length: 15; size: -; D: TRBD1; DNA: TGTGCCATCAGTGACGTCAACAGGGGGCAGGACGAGCAGTACTTC; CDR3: CAISDVNRGQDEQYF
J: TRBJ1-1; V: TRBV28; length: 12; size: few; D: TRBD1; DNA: TGTGCCAGCAGCTCAGGGACAGGGGAAGCTTTCTTT; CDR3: CASSSGTGEAFF
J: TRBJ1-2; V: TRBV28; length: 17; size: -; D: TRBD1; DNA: TGTGCCAGCACCCCTCCCAGGCTCCTGACAGGGGACTATGGCTACACCTTC; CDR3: CASTPPRLLTGDYGYTF
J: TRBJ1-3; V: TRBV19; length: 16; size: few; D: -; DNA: TGTGCCAGTAGTCCCGACCGCGTCGGGGAAGGAAACACCATATATTTT; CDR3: CASSPDRVGEGNTIYF
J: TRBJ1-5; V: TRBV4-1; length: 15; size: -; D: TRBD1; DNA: TGCGCCAGCAGCTTGGACAGGGCTGGCAATCAGCCCCAGCATTTT; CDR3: CASSLDRAGNQPQHF